In its sample, the clone carrying this T cell receptor beta chain was seen once. The data are from a study of control samples from healthy donors and cancer patients. Germline assignment: CDR1 SGHTA and CDR2 FQGNSA. The CDR3 is made up of 15 amino acids. Trimming cost V 5 bases and J 4 bases; bases outside gene matches: 10. Sequencing was performed with immunoSEQ multiplex PCR; in TCRdb, only in-frame clones are kept and a portion is missing. Here the sample spans some 130,000 clones, 93% being singletons. The chain has TRBV7-2 and TRBJ1-2; 7 positions match TRBD1. The specimen sequenced was PBMCs. The sequence was collected from a man aged 45-60 years with head and neck cancer. CDR3 in DNA: TGTGCCAGCAGCAGGGGGCGACAGGGCGCCTATGGCTACACCTTC. Its protein is CASSRGRQGAYGYTF.